Listed here are 26 T cell receptor beta chains from one sample, sequenced in a study of T cell responses to AZD1222 COVID-19 vaccine. Using immunoSEQ multiplex PCR, the repertoire was profiled, and TCRdb retains in-frame clones only, with some absent. The sample consists of some 150,000 clones, approximately 88% of them appearing once. Sequencing used peripheral blood, obtained on day 0 of MenACWY control vaccination. These receptors came from an adult in good health.

The gene calls are TRBV6-6 and TRBJ1-1; no clear D gene. This CDR3 is built from 15 residues. V was clipped by 0 bases and J by 2 bases, with 10 bases between them. CDR1 is MNHNY, CDR2 SVGAGI, per germline (reference sequence). The CDR3 protein is CASSYSPSSNTEAFF. The CDR3 bases are TGTGCCAGCAGTTACTCGCCCAGTTCAAACACTGAAGCTTTCTTT.

This clone was seen a single time. The chain couples TRBV7-3 to TRBJ2-2; D gene ambiguous. The CDR3 has 13 amino acids. The V and J ends lost 2 bases and 6 bases respectively, with 7 bases between them. CDR1 is SGHTA, CDR2 FQGTGA, per germline. This chain's CDR3 is CASSLGDAGELFF. CDR3 nucleotides: TGTGCCAGCAGCTTAGGGGATGCCGGGGAGCTGTTTTTT.

J is TRBJ1-1 and V is TRBV28; D gene ambiguous. Trimming cost V 6 bases and J 4 bases, with 15 bases left between them. Germline lookup yields CDR1 MDHEN and CDR2 SYDVKM. This CDR3 contains 14 residues. CDR3 nucleotides: TGTGCCAGCAGCGTTAGGAACTCCCGCACTGAAGCTTTCTTT. Its translation is CASSVRNSRTEAFF.

The V call is TRBV28, the J call TRBJ1-2, with a tentative D call TRBD1 (5 bases). Trimming removed 2 bases at V and 4 bases at J, with 17 bases between. The germline V gene encodes CDR1 MDHEN and CDR2 SYDVKM. This CDR3 is 16 amino acids long. The CDR3 spells CASSLPDRLRTYGYTF. The CDR3, as DNA: TGTGCCAGCAGTTTACCAGACAGACTCCGAACCTATGGCTACACCTTC.

The rearrangement links TRBV5-1 to TRBJ1-2, with D unresolved. Trimming took 4 bases from V and 0 from J, leaving 16 bases between them. Germline assignment: CDR1 SGHRS and CDR2 YFSETQ. The CDR3 sequence is 16 residues long. CDR3 loop: CASSTTDLSSNYGYTF. Here the CDR3 DNA reads TGCGCCAGCAGCACGACTGACCTGAGTTCTAACTATGGCTACACCTTC.

This chain links TRBV4-1 with TRBJ1-1; 7 bases are shared with TRBD1. CDR3 size: 14 residues. With 4 bases clipped from V and 2 bases from J, the junction kept 4 bases outside the gene matches. From germline, CDR1 is MGHRA and CDR2 YSYEKL. This chain's CDR3 is CASSLGTANTEAFF. CDR3 nucleotide sequence: TGCGCCAGCAGCCTGGGGACAGCCAACACTGAAGCTTTCTTT.

V is TRBV28 and J is TRBJ2-1, with 8 bases identical to TRBD2. V lost 5 bases and J lost 3; bases outside the gene matches: 9. Germline V gene lookup returns CDR1 MDHEN and CDR2 SYDVKM. The CDR3 runs 16 residues. DNA for the CDR3: TGTGCCAGCAGTACCCCCGGGACTAGAAACTACAATGAGCAGTTCTTC. It yields the protein CASSTPGTRNYNEQFF.

Of note for this clone: The junction shows a germline mismatch at one end, possibly a read error. This chain joins TRBV6-1 and TRBJ2-7; possible D gene TRBD1, 6 bases. CDR1 and CDR2 (germline): MNHNS, SASEGT. CDR3 length equals 11 residues. The chain's CDR3 is CASSEYRAWDF. CDR3 nucleotides: TGTGCCAGCAGTGAATACAGGGCGTGGGACTTC.

This chain joins TRBV6-6 and TRBJ2-1, with TRBD2 as a possible D gene (5 bases). The CDR3 length is 12 residues. Trimming stripped 3 bases from V and 12 bases from J, with 12 bases between. CDR1 MNHNY and CDR2 SVGAGI come from the germline V gene (reference sequence). The CDR3 protein is CASSYGSLSQFF. CDR3 sequence (DNA): TGTGCCAGCAGTTATGGGAGTCTATCGCAGTTCTTC.

This clone was seen just once. V gene TRBV5-4 combines with J gene TRBJ1-4, with 7 positions matching TRBD1. CDR3 length: 15 amino acids. CDR1 and CDR2 from the germline V gene are SGHNT and YYREEE (reference sequence). Trimming at V came to 4 bases and at J to 2 bases, leaving 5 bases not matched to a gene. The CDR3 region is CASSEGGTTNEKLFF. CDR3 sequence (DNA): TGTGCCAGCAGCGAAGGGGGCACTACTAATGAAAAACTGTTTTTT.

The chain combines TRBV2 with TRBJ1-2; 7 bases are shared with TRBD1. The J segment lost 8 bases and the V segment lost 5 bases, leaving 14 bases of the junction unmatched. The germline V gene encodes CDR1 SNHLY and CDR2 FYNNEI. The CDR3 length is 15 residues. The CDR3 spells CASSYTGEAQGGYTF. Written as DNA, the CDR3 is TGTGCCAGCAGTTATACAGGGGAGGCCCAGGGGGGCTACACCTTC.

V gene TRBV15 combines with J gene TRBJ1-4, with 7 bases that match TRBD1. The CDR3 contains 14 residues. The V and J ends lost 1 base and 8 bases, in that order; junction bases with no gene match: 4. CDR1 is LNHNV and CDR2 is YYDKDF in the germline V gene (reference sequence). In DNA, the CDR3 is TGTGCCACCAGCAGAGGACAGGGTACAGAAAAACTGTTTTTT. This encodes CATSRGQGTEKLFF.

V gene TRBV4-3 combines with J gene TRBJ2-3; D gene uncertain. Germline assignment: CDR1 LGHNA and CDR2 YSLEER. The CDR3 totals 14 residues. V was clipped by 2 bases and J by 6 bases, with 12 bases between them. CDR3 amino acids: CASSQLVTVDTQYF. For the CDR3, the DNA is TGCGCCAGCAGCCAACTCGTGACCGTGGATACGCAGTATTTT.

The genes are TRBV7-9 and TRBJ2-4; tentatively, D is TRBD2 (5 bases). The CDR3 spans 13 residues. Trimming removed 1 base from V and 8 bases from J, with 9 bases in between. CDR1 is SEHNR and CDR2 is FQNEAQ in the germline V gene (reference sequence). In nucleotides, the CDR3 is TGTGCCAGCAGCTTAGGAGGGTTGGACATTCAGTACTTC. Translation: CASSLGGLDIQYF.

This chain links TRBV11-3 with TRBJ2-5; 7 bases fit TRBD2. After removal of 4 bases from V and 1 base from J, the junction contained 6 bases not matched to a gene. Germline CDR1 and CDR2: SGHNT and YENEEA. CDR3 length: 15 amino acids. CDR3 sequence: CASSSPGGSQETQYF. CDR3 in DNA: TGTGCCAGCAGCTCTCCGGGGGGAAGCCAAGAGACCCAGTACTTC.

The chain carries TRBV2 and TRBJ1-3; perhaps TRBD1 as D (6 bases). The CDR3 is 14 amino acids. The V gene's germline CDR1 is SNHLY and CDR2 FYNNEI. V was cut by 8 bases and J by 3 bases, with 14 bases left in between. The chain's CDR3 is CASDFRGFGNTIYF. The CDR3 nucleotides read TGTGCCAGCGACTTCAGGGGCTTTGGAAACACCATATATTTT. Combining the CDR3 with reference TRBV2 and TRBJ1-3 gives the whole variable domain EPEVTQTPSHQVTQMGQEVILRCVPISNHLYFYWYRQILGQKVEFLVSFYNNEISEKSEIFDDQFSVERPDGSNFTLKIRSTKLEDSAMYFCASDFRGFGNTIYFGEGSWLTVV.

This chain connects TRBV6-2 or TRBV6-3 to TRBJ1-1; 10 bases are shared with TRBD1. J lost 1 base, V lost 4 bases, and 6 bases had no gene match. Germline assignment: CDR1 MNHEY and CDR2 SVGEGT. The CDR3 consists of 16 residues. Here the CDR3 reads CASSSGQGRANTEAFF. CDR3 nucleotides: TGTGCCAGCAGTTCGGGACAGGGGAGGGCGAACACTGAAGCTTTCTTT.

The chain uses TRBV6-2 or TRBV6-3 and TRBJ1-1; D not resolved. The CDR3 spans 13 residues. V gave up 2 bases and J gave up 2 bases, with 6 bases separating them. Germline V gene lookup returns CDR1 MNHEY and CDR2 SVGEGT. In nucleotides, the CDR3 is TGTGCCAGCAGTTACAAGGAAAACACTGAAGCTTTCTTT. Its translation is CASSYKENTEAFF.

This chain links TRBV6-1 with TRBJ2-7, with 9 bases lining up with TRBD1. V lost 7 bases and J lost 7; bases outside the gene matches: 11. Germline V gene lookup returns CDR1 MNHNS and CDR2 SASEGT. This CDR3 contains 14 residues. The CDR3 coding sequence is TGTGCCAGCAATCTACAGGGGGCTCTGGGGGAGCAGTACTTC. Encoded protein: CASNLQGALGEQYF.

The rearrangement links TRBV6-5 to TRBJ2-7, with 7 bases identical to TRBD1. This CDR3 has 14 amino acids. The ends lost 0 bases at V and 3 bases at J; junction bases unmatched: 2. Germline lookup yields CDR1 MNHEY and CDR2 SVGAGI. The CDR3: CASSYSRQGYEQYF. The CDR3, as DNA: TGTGCCAGCAGTTACTCGAGACAGGGCTACGAGCAGTACTTC.

In this sample, this clone turned up once. The chain recombines TRBV5-1 with TRBJ2-2; possibly TRBD1 or TRBD2 for D (6 bases each). This CDR3 has 16 residues. V was shortened by 0 bases and J by 4 bases, with 13 bases between the two germline ends. Germline V gene lookup returns CDR1 SGHRS and CDR2 YFSETQ. In DNA form, the CDR3 reads TGCGCCAGCAGCTTGGCTCGGGGGCACGGCACCGGGGAGCTGTTTTTT. It encodes CASSLARGHGTGELFF.

The rearrangement uses TRBV5-5 and TRBJ1-5; no clear D gene. Germline CDR1 and CDR2: SGHKS and YYEKEE (reference sequence). The V and J ends lost 3 bases and 3 bases respectively, with 7 bases between them. The CDR3 runs 13 residues. The CDR3 spells CASSSDTNQPQHF. As DNA, the CDR3 is TGTGCCAGCAGCTCCGACACCAATCAGCCCCAGCATTTT.

The chain combines TRBV11-3 with TRBJ1-2; D remains unclear. In germline, CDR1 is SGHNT, CDR2 YENEEA. V was clipped by 2 bases and J by 8 bases, with 6 bases between them. This CDR3 has 11 residues. CDR3 protein: CASSLRGGYTF. CDR3 bases: TGTGCCAGCAGCTTACGAGGAGGCTACACCTTC.

This clone turned up a few times. The chain recombines TRBV6-5 with TRBJ1-1; D gene uncertain. The V gene lost 6 bases and the J gene lost 0 bases, with 8 bases spanning the gap. The CDR3 has 13 residues. Per the germline V gene, CDR1 is MNHEY and CDR2 is SVGAGI. CDR3 loop: CASSVGLNTEAFF. The CDR3 coding sequence is TGTGCCAGCAGCGTTGGGTTGAACACTGAAGCTTTCTTT.

The chain uses TRBV10-3 and TRBJ1-4; D is possibly TRBD1 (6 bases). Germline CDR1 ENHRY, CDR2 SYGVKD. The CDR3 has 14 residues. V lost 3 bases and J lost 10, with 15 bases in between. CDR3 coding DNA: TGTGCCATCAGTGAAGACAGGAGTGCGGCAAAACTGTTTTTT. Its translation: CAISEDRSAAKLFF.

The chain employs TRBV7-2 and TRBJ2-3; 8 positions agree with TRBD1. Germline CDR1 reads SGHTA; CDR2 reads FQGNSA. Trimming at V came to 8 bases and at J to 2 bases, leaving 6 bases not matched to a gene. The CDR3 is 14 amino acids. In DNA form, the CDR3 reads TGTGCCAGCCGAGGACAGGGACCCACAGATACGCAGTATTTT. Protein: CASRGQGPTDTQYF.